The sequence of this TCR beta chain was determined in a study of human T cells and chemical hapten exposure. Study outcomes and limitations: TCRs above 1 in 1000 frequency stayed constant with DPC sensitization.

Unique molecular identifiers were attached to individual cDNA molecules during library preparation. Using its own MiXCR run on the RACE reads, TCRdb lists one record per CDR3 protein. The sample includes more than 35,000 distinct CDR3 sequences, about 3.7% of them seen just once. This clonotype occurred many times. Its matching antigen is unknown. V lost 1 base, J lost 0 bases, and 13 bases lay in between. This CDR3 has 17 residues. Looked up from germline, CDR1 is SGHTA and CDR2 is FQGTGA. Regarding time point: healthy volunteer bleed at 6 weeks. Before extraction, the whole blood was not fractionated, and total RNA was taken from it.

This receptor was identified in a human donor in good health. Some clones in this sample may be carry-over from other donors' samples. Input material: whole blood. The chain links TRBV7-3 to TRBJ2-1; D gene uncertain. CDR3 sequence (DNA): TGTGCCAGCAGCTTAATGGTTTCGCGGAGCTCCTACAATGAGCAGTTCTTC. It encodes CASSLMVSRSSYNEQFF.